This T cell receptor beta chain was found in a study of memory CD4+ T cells and cytomegalovirus serostatus. The repertoire was sequenced with immunoSEQ multiplex PCR; TCRdb's copy has only in-frame clones and lacks some. The sample shows over 65,000 clones, around 80% of them seen only once. Single viable CD3+CD4+CD8-CD45RO+ cells were sorted as the memory CD4+ T cells. This receptor was identified in an adult in good health and CMV-seronegative. What was sequenced was memory CD4+ T cells from blood.

The CDR3 sequence is CASSFPNTEAFF. The CDR3 region has the DNA TGTGCCAGCAGCTTCCCCAACACTGAAGCTTTCTTT. The chain couples TRBV7-2 to TRBJ1-1; D gene uncertain. The CDR3 sequence is 12 residues long. Germline V lookup: CDR1 SGHTA, CDR2 FQGNSA. The ends were cut back, 3 bases at V and 2 bases at J, with 4 bases in the middle.